The 28 T cell receptor beta chains in this list originate from one sample, sequenced in a study of T cells in Graves' hyperthyroidism and ophthalmopathy. The source material, RNA transcripts, was used to amplify TCR beta CDR3 regions. A first-round RT-PCR of the TCR CDR3 used the HTBI primer set. From the multiplex PCR reads, TCRdb called clonotypes with MiXCR, one entry per CDR3 protein. Of fewer than 750,000 distinct CDR3 sequences in the sample, around 46% were seen once. Source material: peripheral blood or thyroid tissue (not recorded which). The receptors were gathered from a young woman with Graves' hyperthyroidism.

Worth noting for this clonotype: The conserved closing phenylalanine or tryptophan is absent in this CDR3, likely reflecting a read error. The limits of the CDR3 on the DNA are not certain, so only TCRdb's listed CDR3 is given. The CDR3 sequence: CAKTSGSFG. The gene calls are TRBV2 and TRBJ1-4. The CDR3 is 9 residues long, ends included. Germline CDR1 reads SNHLY; CDR2 reads FYNNEI.

Concerning this clonotype itself: The conserved final phenylalanine or tryptophan is absent from the CDR3, which likely points to a read error. J is TRBJ1-1 and V is TRBV27; 7 positions agree with TRBD1. With V trimmed by 5 bases and J by 7 bases, 16 bases remained unmatched. The germline CDR1 and CDR2 sequences are MNHEY and SMNVEV (reference sequence). The CDR3 sequence is 16 residues long. CDR3 nucleotide sequence: TGTGCCAGCAGTGAGTCAGGGGGGCAAGTCTTAGGTGAAGCTTTCTCT. Translated: CASSESGGQVLGEAFS.

Many counts were recorded for this clonotype. V is TRBV12-5 and J is TRBJ2-2; D remains ambiguous. V lost 5 bases to trimming and J lost 7 bases, with 8 bases between them. This CDR3 region has 12 residues. Per the germline V gene, CDR1 is LGHNT and CDR2 is FRNRAP. This CDR3 is CASGPPHGELFF. DNA of the CDR3: TGTGCTAGTGGTCCGCCCCACGGGGAGCTGTTTTTT.

About this clonotype: The CDR3 end shows no conserved phenylalanine or tryptophan, and so a read error is likely. Because the CDR3's place on the DNA is in doubt, the DNA is left out and the CDR3 is given as listed by TCRdb. J is TRBJ2-3 and V is TRBV20-1; the table's D gene call, TRBD1, was not cross checked with the DNA. The length of the CDR3 is 14 amino acids, counting both ends. Germline V gene data show CDR1 as DFQATT and CDR2 as SNEGSKA (reference sequence). CDR3 sequence reads: CSAGIRQGTDTQMS.

In this sample, this clonotype turned up many times. V gene TRBV30 combines with J gene TRBJ2-7; 8 bases agree with TRBD1. V was clipped by 0 bases and J by 12 bases; unmatched bases: 10. The CDR3 extends over 13 amino acids. Per the germline V gene, CDR1 is GTSNPN and CDR2 is SVGIG (reference sequence). In DNA, the CDR3 is TGTGCCTGGAGTGTACCTGGACAGGGCGCGCTGTACTTC. Encoded protein: CAWSVPGQGALYF.

CDR3 bases: TGTGCCAGCGCAAGACTAGCGGGAGTTGCGTACGAGCAGTACTTC. Amino acid sequence: CASARLAGVAYEQYF. The chain links TRBV7-3 to TRBJ2-7; 12 nucleotides match TRBD2. Per germline, CDR1 SGHTA and CDR2 FQGTGA. The junction had 9 bases not matched to a gene; V was cut back by 8 bases and J by 4 bases. This CDR3 spans 15 amino acids.

Of note for this clonotype: This may arise from a read error, as a much more abundant clone is one base away. The chain combines TRBV10-3 with TRBJ1-3; TRBD1 might be the D (5 bases). CDR1 is ENHRY, CDR2 SYGVKD, per germline. Trimming left V 4 bases short and J 2 bases short, with 12 bases between. The CDR3 consists of 15 residues. The CDR3 spells CAISGGWGTGNTIYF. In nucleotides, the CDR3 is TGTGCCATCAGTGGCGGCTGGGGGACTGGAAACACCATATATTTT.

This clonotype has a count of ten or more. This chain connects TRBV11-1 to TRBJ2-2; no firm D call. With 8 bases removed from V and 6 bases from J, the gap between germline ends came to 13 bases. The CDR3 has 13 amino acids. CDR1 is SGHAT and CDR2 is FQDESV in the germline V gene (reference sequence). Written as DNA, the CDR3 is TGTGCCAGCGGCCTCGAGGTTGCCGGGGAGCTGTTTTTT. Encoded protein: CASGLEVAGELFF.

This clonotype was seen repeatedly, ten times or more. This rearrangement joins TRBV7-8 to TRBJ2-2; 15 nucleotides align to TRBD2. The V segment lost 5 bases and the J segment 5 bases; nucleotides outside the gene matches: 6. CDR1 and CDR2 from the germline V gene are SGHVS and FQNEAQ. This CDR3 region has 17 residues. In DNA form, the CDR3 reads TGTGCCAGCAGCGACCCGGGACTAGCGGGAGGTACCGGGGAGCTGTTTTTT. Its translation is CASSDPGLAGGTGELFF. Full variable domain (missing parts from reference TRBV7-8 and TRBJ2-2): GAGVSQSPRYKVAKRGQDVALRCDPISGHVSLFWYQQALGQGPEFLTYFQNEAQLDKSGLPSDRFFAERPEGSVSTLKIQRTQQEDSAVYLCASSDPGLAGGTGELFFGEGSRLTVL.

The chain has TRBV29-1 and TRBJ1-1; D gene unclear. From germline, CDR1 is SQVTM and CDR2 ANQGSEA. The CDR3 contains 14 residues. V shed 3 bases and J shed 5 bases, with 16 bases lying between them. CDR3 loop: CSVETTAGATEAFF. Written as DNA, the CDR3 is TGCAGCGTTGAGACGACCGCAGGCGCTACTGAAGCTTTCTTT.

This clonotype was detected only a few times. A much larger clone lies one base from this, so it may be a read error. The genes are TRBV4-3 and TRBJ2-7; TRBD2 matches at 10 bases. This CDR3 has 15 residues. CDR1 is LGHNA and CDR2 is YSLEER in the germline V gene. J lost 3 bases, V lost 8 bases, and 10 bases had no gene match. CDR3 amino acids: CASASRTSGFYEQYF. DNA for the CDR3: TGCGCCAGCGCTTCCCGGACTAGCGGTTTCTACGAGCAGTACTTC.

The gene calls are TRBV15 and TRBJ1-2, with D uncertain. The CDR3 has 18 amino acids. Looked up from germline, CDR1 is LNHNV and CDR2 is YYDKDF (reference sequence). V was cut by 1 base and J by 1 base, with 19 bases left in between. DNA for the CDR3: TGTGCCACCAGCAGAGTGATGGACGGCATCTTGATTAACTATGGCTACACCTTC. It codes for CATSRVMDGILINYGYTF.

This clonotype was recorded many times. The genes are TRBV2 and TRBJ1-6, with D possibly matching TRBD1 (5 bases). The CDR3 spans 14 residues. The germline V gene has CDR1 SNHLY and CDR2 FYNNEI. Trimming shortened V by 1 base and J by 6 bases, and 7 bases separated the two germline ends. CDR3 residues: CASSEGGVNSPLHF. As DNA, the CDR3 is TGTGCCAGCAGTGAAGGAGGGGTTAATTCACCCCTCCACTTT.

This chain links TRBV29-1 with TRBJ2-7; 15 positions agree with TRBD2. After removal of 3 bases from V and 4 bases from J, the junction contained 7 bases not matched to a gene. The CDR3 length is 16 residues. Germline V gene lookup returns CDR1 SQVTM and CDR2 ANQGSEA. Written as DNA, the CDR3 is TGCAGCGTTGACGGACTAGCGGGAGGGCCGGGTTACGAGCAGTACTTC. It encodes CSVDGLAGGPGYEQYF.

V and J are TRBV12-3 or TRBV12-4 and TRBJ2-5; 8 nucleotides agree with TRBD2. CDR3 length equals 16 residues. V was pared by 7 bases and J by 5 bases, with 15 bases of the junction left unmatched. The CDR3 is CASTETGGYTGETQYF. As DNA, the CDR3 is TGTGCCAGCACCGAGACGGGAGGGTATACGGGCGAGACCCAGTACTTC.

V usage is TRBV6-5 and J usage is TRBJ2-7; D tentatively reads TRBD1 or TRBD2 (5 bases each). Trimming took 9 bases from V and 3 from J, leaving 18 bases between them. CDR3 length: 14 residues. Looked up from germline, CDR1 is MNHEY and CDR2 is SVGAGI. The CDR3 nucleotides read TGTGCCAGACCGGGCCCAGAGGGGTACTACGAGCAGTACTTC. It encodes CARPGPEGYYEQYF.

This rearrangement joins TRBV12-3 or TRBV12-4 to TRBJ2-7; no clear D gene. The CDR3 length is 15 residues. Trimming took 6 bases from V and 4 from J, leaving 19 bases between them. DNA of the CDR3: TGTGCCAGCAGCCGGCCCGAACGGCCCATATACGAGCAGTACTTC. It translates to CASSRPERPIYEQYF.

As to this clonotype: This could be a read error, since a much larger clone is one nucleotide away. It is likely a read error, because the conserved phenylalanine at the end of the CDR3 is missing. The chain links TRBV6-1 to TRBJ1-3; D gene uncertain. The CDR3 has 10 amino acids. CDR1 and CDR2 (germline): MNHNS, SASEGT. The ends were cut back, 7 bases at V and 4 bases at J, with 2 bases in the middle. The CDR3 here is CASKGNTIYY. CDR3 bases: TGTGCCAGCAAAGGAAACACCATATATTAT.

With respect to this clonotype: This may come from a read error, since a much larger clone is one base off. The V and J genes are TRBV19 and TRBJ1-4, with TRBD1 matching 11 bases. The germline V gene encodes CDR1 LNHDA and CDR2 SQIVND (reference sequence). This CDR3 spans 15 amino acids. V shed 9 bases, J shed 3 bases, and the junction held 6 bases outside the gene matches. CDR3 region: CASRTGGVANEKLFF. Written as DNA, the CDR3 is TGTGCCAGCCGGACAGGGGGCGTAGCTAATGAAAAACTGTTTTTT.

Comment on this clonotype: The germline gene is not matched at one end of the junction; a read error may be the cause. The V call is TRBV7-6, the J call TRBJ1-6; D uncertain. This CDR3 is 13 amino acids long. The germline CDR1 and CDR2 sequences are SGHVS and FNYEAQ. The CDR3 nucleotides are TGCGCCAGCAGCTTGGACGGTGGTTCACCCCTCCACTTT. Translating gives CASSLDGGSPLHF.

The chain is built from TRBV6-1 and TRBJ2-7, with unresolved D. The CDR3 loop spans 14 amino acids. Trimming took off 8 bases at V and 2 bases at J, with 16 bases between the two ends. From germline, CDR1 is MNHNS and CDR2 SASEGT. This CDR3 is CASGPGRIAYEQYF. CDR3 coding DNA: TGTGCCAGCGGCCCTGGGCGGATTGCCTACGAGCAGTACTTC.

The J gene is TRBJ2-5, the V gene TRBV19; TRBD2 is a possible D gene (6 bases). The V and J ends lost 3 bases and 2 bases respectively, with 13 bases between them. The CDR3 sequence is 15 residues long. Germline CDR1 reads LNHDA; CDR2 reads SQIVND (reference sequence). The DNA of the CDR3 is TGTGCCAGTAGTATGGGGGAGGCCACTCAAGAGACCCAGTACTTC. Translating it yields CASSMGEATQETQYF.

To note about this clonotype: Mismatch with germline at one junction end may stem from a read error. J is TRBJ1-5 and V is TRBV7-8; D is uncertain. There are 16 residues in the CDR3. Germline assignment: CDR1 SGHVS and CDR2 FQNEAQ. This CDR3 reads CASSPRAGYHQPPANF. The CDR3 DNA follows: TGTGCCAGCAGCCCCCGGGCTGGGTATCATCAGCCCCCCGCGAATTTT.

The chain recombines TRBV29-1 with TRBJ1-1; 7 nucleotides match TRBD1. Germline-derived CDR1 and CDR2 are SQVTM and ANQGSEA. J was trimmed by 4 bases and V by 7 bases; bases with no gene match: 9. The CDR3 spans 13 residues. CDR3 coding DNA: TGCAGCGGCAGTTACTCAGGGGGCACTGAAGCTTTCTTT. Translating gives CSGSYSGGTEAFF.

The CDR3 loop reads CSARDLGLEQYF. CDR3 nucleotides: TGCAGTGCTAGAGATCTGGGGCTGGAGCAGTACTTC. This sequence joins TRBV20-1 and TRBJ2-7, with a weak D call TRBD1 (5 bases). The V gene's germline CDR1 is DFQATT and CDR2 SNEGSKA (reference sequence). V was clipped by 0 bases and J by 7 bases, with 10 bases between them. CDR3 length: 12 residues.

This chain links TRBV15 with TRBJ2-3; 10 bases align to TRBD2. There are 17 residues in the CDR3. The germline CDR1 and CDR2 sequences are LNHNV and YYDKDF (reference sequence). J was trimmed by 0 bases and V by 0 bases; bases with no gene match: 3. CDR3 residues: CATSREKTSGSTDTQYF. CDR3 nucleotides: TGTGCCACCAGCAGAGAAAAGACTAGCGGGAGCACAGATACGCAGTATTTT.

This rearrangement joins TRBV2 to TRBJ2-5, with unresolved D. The J call is doubtful: the DNA matches TRBJ2-1 better. The CDR3 runs 14 residues. CDR1 is SNHLY, CDR2 FYNNEI, per germline. CDR3 protein: CASSVLAGGNEQFF. CDR3 sequence (DNA): TGTGCCAGCAGTGTGTTGGCAGGCGGCAATGAGCAGTTCTTC.

This clonotype has a count of ten or more. The rearrangement joins TRBV4-1 to TRBJ2-5; no reliable D call. CDR3 length equals 15 residues. Germline CDR1 MGHRA, CDR2 YSYEKL. V was trimmed by 4 bases and J by 3 bases, leaving 15 bases between them. DNA for the CDR3: TGCGCCAGCAGCCTGACCGGACGACTGGAAGAGACCCAGTACTTC. This translates into CASSLTGRLEETQYF.